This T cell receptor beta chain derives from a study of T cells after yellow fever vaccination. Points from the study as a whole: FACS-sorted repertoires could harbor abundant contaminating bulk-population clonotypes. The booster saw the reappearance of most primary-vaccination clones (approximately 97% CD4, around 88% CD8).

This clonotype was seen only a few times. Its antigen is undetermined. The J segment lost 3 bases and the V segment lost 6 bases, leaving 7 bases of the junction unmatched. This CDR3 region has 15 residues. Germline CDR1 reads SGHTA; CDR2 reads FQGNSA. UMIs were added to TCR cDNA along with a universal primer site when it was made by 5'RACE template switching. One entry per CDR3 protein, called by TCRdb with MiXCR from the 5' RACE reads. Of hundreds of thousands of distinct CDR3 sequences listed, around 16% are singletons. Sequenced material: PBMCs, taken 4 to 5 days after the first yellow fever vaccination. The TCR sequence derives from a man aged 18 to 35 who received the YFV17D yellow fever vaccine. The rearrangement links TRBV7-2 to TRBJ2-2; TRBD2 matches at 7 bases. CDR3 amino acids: CASRETGGYTGELFF. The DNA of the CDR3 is TGTGCCAGCAGAGAGACGGGGGGTTACACCGGGGAGCTGTTTTTT.